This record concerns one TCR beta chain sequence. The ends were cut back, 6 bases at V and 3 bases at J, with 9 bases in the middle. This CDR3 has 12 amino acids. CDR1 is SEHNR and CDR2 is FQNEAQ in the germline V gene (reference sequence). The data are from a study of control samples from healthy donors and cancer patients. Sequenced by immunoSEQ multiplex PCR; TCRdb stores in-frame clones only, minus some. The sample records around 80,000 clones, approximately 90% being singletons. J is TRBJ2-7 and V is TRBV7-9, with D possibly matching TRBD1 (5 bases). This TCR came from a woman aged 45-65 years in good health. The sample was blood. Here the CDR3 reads CASSGADYEQYF. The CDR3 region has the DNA TGTGCCAGCAGTGGGGCAGACTACGAGCAGTACTTC. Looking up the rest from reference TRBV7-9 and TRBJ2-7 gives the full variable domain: DTGVSQNPRHKITKRGQNVTFRCDPISEHNRLYWYRQTLGQGPEFLTYFQNEAQLEKSRLLSDRFSAERPKGSFSTLEIQRTEQGDSAMYLCASSGADYEQYFGPGTRLTVT.